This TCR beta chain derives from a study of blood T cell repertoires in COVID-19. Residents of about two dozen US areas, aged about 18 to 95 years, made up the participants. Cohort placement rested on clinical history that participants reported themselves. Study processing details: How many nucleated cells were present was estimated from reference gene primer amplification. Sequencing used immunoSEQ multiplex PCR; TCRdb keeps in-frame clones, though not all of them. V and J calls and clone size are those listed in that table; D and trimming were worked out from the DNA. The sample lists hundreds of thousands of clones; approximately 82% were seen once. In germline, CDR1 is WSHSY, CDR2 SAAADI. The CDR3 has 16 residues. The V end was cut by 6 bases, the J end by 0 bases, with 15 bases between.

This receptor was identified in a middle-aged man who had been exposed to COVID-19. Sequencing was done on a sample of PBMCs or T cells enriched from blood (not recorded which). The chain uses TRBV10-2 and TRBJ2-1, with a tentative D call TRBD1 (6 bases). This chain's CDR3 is CASSWGQLSSYNEQFF. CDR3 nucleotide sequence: TGCGCCAGCAGCTGGGGGCAACTCAGCTCCTACAATGAGCAGTTCTTC.